This TCR beta chain emerged from a study of blood T cells in healthy people across ages. This CDR3 is 13 amino acids long. V was pared by 4 bases and J by 6 bases, with 12 bases between. Germline V CDR1 and CDR2: ENHRY, SYGVKD. It was with a sample-barcoded 5' primer and a J-beta primer mix that a second PCR of roughly 7 to 12 cycles was run. TCRdb passed the 5' RACE reads through MiXCR, listing each CDR3 protein once. Of roughly 1.6 million distinct CDR3 sequences detected, roughly 32% appear once; the ten largest clones hold approximately 10%. The table lists this clonotype with many counts. The sample taken for sequencing was blood. The TCR was taken from a young woman in good health. J is TRBJ1-2 and V is TRBV10-3; D uncertain. The CDR3 DNA reads as TGTGCCATCAGTGCTTCGGTAACCAATGGCTACACCTTC. This sequence encodes CAISASVTNGYTF.